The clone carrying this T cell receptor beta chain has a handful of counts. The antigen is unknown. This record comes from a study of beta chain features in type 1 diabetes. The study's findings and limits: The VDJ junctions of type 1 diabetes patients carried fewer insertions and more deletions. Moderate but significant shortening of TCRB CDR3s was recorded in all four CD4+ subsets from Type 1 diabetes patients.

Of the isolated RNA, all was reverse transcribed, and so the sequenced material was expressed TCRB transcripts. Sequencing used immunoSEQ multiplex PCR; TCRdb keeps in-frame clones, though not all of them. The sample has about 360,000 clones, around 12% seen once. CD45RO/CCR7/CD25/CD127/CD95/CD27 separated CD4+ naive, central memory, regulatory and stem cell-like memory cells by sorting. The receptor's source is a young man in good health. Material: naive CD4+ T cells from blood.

The CDR3 nucleotides are TGTGCCAGCAGTTCCTGGACACCCGAAGCTTTCTTT. Translated: CASSSWTPEAFF. The rearrangement uses TRBV6-6 and TRBJ1-1; D perhaps matches TRBD1 (5 bases). Trimming pared 4 bases from V and 8 bases from J, leaving 11 bases between. CDR1 and CDR2 from the germline V gene are MNHNY and SVGAGI (reference sequence). CDR3 length equals 12 residues.